These T cell receptor beta chains were read from a single sample in a study of Ad26.COV2.S vaccination and SARS-CoV-2 variants. This table comes from immunoSEQ multiplex PCR, and its TCRdb copy is limited to in-frame clones, with some not included. In the table there are about 420,000 clones, more than 75% of which are singletons. This specimen was peripheral blood, taken in a trial of Ad26.COV2.S vaccine versus placebo. These receptors originate from a person between 18 and 59 years old who received the Ad26.COV2.S COVID-19 vaccine or a placebo. Both conserved end residues are part of each CDR3. Fields, in order: CDR3 protein, CDR3 DNA, D gene, CDR3 length, V gene, J gene, clone size. D genes are given only for firm matches. Expanded clones get a size class; other rows say once, few or many, or leave the size out.

CAISESGALTDTQYF	TGTGCCATCAGTGAGTCCGGGGCCCTCACAGATACGCAGTATTTT	-	15	TRBV10-3	TRBJ2-3	-
CASSTRDRGLSPLHF	TGTGCCAGCAGCACCCGGGACAGGGGGCTTTCACCCCTCCACTTT	TRBD1	15	TRBV9	TRBJ1-6	once
CASSEDRNTEAFF	TGTGCCAGCAGCGAGGACAGAAACACTGAAGCTTTCTTT	-	13	TRBV7-2	TRBJ1-1	-
CAWSGAVGSYEQYF	TGTGCCTGGAGTGGGGCGGTTGGATCGTACGAGCAGTACTTC	-	14	TRBV30	TRBJ2-7	-
CSVATGGANQPQHF	TGCAGCGTTGCCACAGGGGGTGCAAATCAGCCCCAGCATTTT	TRBD1	14	TRBV29-1	TRBJ1-5	-
CASSPSYMTRGEQYF	TGTGCCAGCAGCCCATCCTATATGACTCGTGGCGAGCAGTACTTC	-	15	TRBV4-2	TRBJ2-7	-
CASSQVPGGTYNEQFF	TGCGCCAGCAGCCAAGTCCCCGGGGGAACCTACAATGAGCAGTTCTTC	-	16	TRBV4-1	TRBJ2-1	-
CATSDQGVGVGKLTGELFF	TGTGCCACCAGTGACCAAGGTGTTGGTGTTGGGAAACTCACCGGGGAGCTGTTTTTT	-	19	TRBV24-1	TRBJ2-2	-
CASSYPGQGTDTQYF	TGTGCCAGCAGTTACCCCGGACAGGGCACAGATACGCAGTATTTT	TRBD1	15	TRBV6-6	TRBJ2-3	-
CASSRPLTGELFF	TGTGCCAGTAGTCGGCCCCTCACCGGGGAGCTGTTTTTT	-	13	TRBV19	TRBJ2-2	-
CSVAGELNSPLHF	TGCAGCGTTGCAGGGGAACTTAATTCACCCCTCCACTTT	-	13	TRBV29-1	TRBJ1-6	few
CASSLFEGSGTEAFF	TGCGCCAGCAGCTTATTCGAGGGGAGTGGGACTGAAGCTTTCTTT	-	15	TRBV5-1	TRBJ1-1	-
CASSRPGQGGDEQFF	TGTGCCAGCAGCCGACCGGGACAGGGTGGCGATGAGCAGTTCTTC	TRBD1	15	TRBV6-5	TRBJ2-1	-
CARQDTAGNSYEQYF	TGTGCCAGACAGGATACAGCGGGGAACTCCTACGAGCAGTACTTC	TRBD2	15	TRBV2	TRBJ2-7	-
CAISKDSIQPQHF	TGTGCCATCAGTAAGGACAGCATTCAGCCCCAGCATTTT	-	13	TRBV10-3	TRBJ1-5	-
CASSQDGLSEAFF	TGTGCCAGCAGCCAAGATGGGTTGTCTGAAGCTTTCTTT	-	13	TRBV3-1/TRBV3-2	TRBJ1-1	-
CASSPRTGGGRRGTF	TGTGCCAGCAGCCCCCGGACAGGGGGAGGAAGGAGGGGCACCTTC	TRBD1	15	TRBV5-6	TRBJ1-2	-